These 13 T cell receptor beta chains were sequenced from one sample in a study of blood T cell repertoires in COVID-19. Sequenced by immunoSEQ multiplex PCR; TCRdb stores in-frame clones only, minus some. This table has some 27,000 clones, around 92% appearing once. Specimen: peripheral blood. Source of these receptors: a human donor in a cohort sampled during active COVID-19.

V is TRBV2 and J is TRBJ1-4; no clear D. This CDR3 comprises 14 residues. The V gene lost 7 bases and the J gene lost 4 bases, with 13 bases spanning the gap. The germline gives CDR1 SNHLY, CDR2 FYNNEI. CDR3 sequence: CASILDNYNEKLFF. CDR3 in DNA: TGTGCCAGCATTCTCGACAATTATAATGAAAAACTGTTTTTT.

This chain uses TRBV7-3 with TRBJ2-3; 7 positions agree with TRBD1. CDR1 is SGHTA and CDR2 is FQGTGA in the germline V gene. V was pared by 1 base and J by 2 bases, with 3 bases of the junction left unmatched. The CDR3 is 15 residues long. The CDR3 DNA is TGTGCCAGCAGCTTAAGCAGGGGGAACACAGATACGCAGTATTTT. Translated: CASSLSRGNTDTQYF.

V gene TRBV15 combines with J gene TRBJ1-2; D uncertain. CDR3 length: 15 amino acids. Germline loops: CDR1 LNHNV, CDR2 YYDKDF (reference sequence). The V end lost 1 base, the J end lost 4 bases, and 13 bases lay between the germline ends. The CDR3 DNA reads TGTGCCACCAGCAGAGGAATCGGCAGCGGCTATGGCTACACCTTC. This gives the protein CATSRGIGSGYGYTF.

The chain is built from TRBV7-2 and TRBJ2-7; no clear D. There are 12 residues in the CDR3. V gave up 1 base and J gave up 5 bases, with 6 bases separating them. Per the germline V gene, CDR1 is SGHTA and CDR2 is FQGNSA. The CDR3 nucleotides read TGTGCCAGCAGCTTAGGGCTGAACGAGCAGTACTTC. Its translation: CASSLGLNEQYF.

This chain links TRBV25-1 with TRBJ2-3; TRBD1 is a possible D gene (5 bases). There are 13 residues in the CDR3. The V gene's germline CDR1 is MGHDK and CDR2 SYGVNS. The V end was cut by 6 bases, the J end by 6 bases, with 13 bases between. CDR3 coding DNA: TGTGCCAGCAGGGCACACTACAGGGATACGCAGTATTTT. It specifies CASRAHYRDTQYF.

The rearrangement uses TRBV5-4 and TRBJ2-2, with 9 bases lining up with TRBD1. V dropped 4 bases and J dropped 3; count of bases not matched to a gene: 4. The CDR3 loop spans 15 amino acids. Germline-derived CDR1 and CDR2 are SGHNT and YYREEE (reference sequence). The CDR3 nucleotides are TGTGCCAGCAGCGCCGGGACAGGGCACACCGGGGAGCTGTTTTTT. It encodes CASSAGTGHTGELFF. Together with reference TRBV5-4 and TRBJ2-2, the CDR3 gives the full variable domain: ETGVTQSPTHLIKTRGQQVTLRCSSQSGHNTVSWYQQALGQGPQFIFQYYREEENGRGNFPPRFSGLQFPNYSSELNVNALELDDSALYLCASSAGTGHTGELFFGEGSRLTVL.

The V gene is TRBV9, the J gene TRBJ2-2; weak D call: TRBD1 (6 bases). CDR3 size: 17 residues. V dropped 0 bases and J dropped 3 bases, with 15 bases sitting between them. Germline assignment: CDR1 SGDLS and CDR2 YYNGEE. The CDR3 loop reads CASSVVLTGYDTGELFF. The CDR3 DNA follows: TGTGCCAGCAGCGTAGTTCTAACAGGGTACGACACCGGGGAGCTGTTTTTT.

The V gene is TRBV7-9, the J gene TRBJ1-3; 7 bases line up with TRBD1. J was trimmed by 0 bases and V by 8 bases; bases with no gene match: 7. Per the germline V gene, CDR1 is SEHNR and CDR2 is FQNEAQ (reference sequence). This CDR3 has 15 amino acids. The chain's CDR3 is CASARDSRSGNTIYF. DNA for the CDR3: TGTGCCAGCGCCAGGGACAGCCGCTCTGGAAACACCATATATTTT.

The chain recombines TRBV21-1 with TRBJ1-5. TRBV21-1 counts as a pseudogene. This CDR3 has 16 amino acids. CDR3 coding DNA: TGTGCCAGCAGCAAAGCTGGAGGCACCGACAATCAGCCCCAGCATTTT. It yields the protein CASSKAGGTDNQPQHF.

This clone was observed a single time. This sequence joins TRBV5-4 and TRBJ1-4; 7 bases map to TRBD1. Trimming removed 2 bases from V and 6 bases from J; junction bases left unmatched: 7. The germline V gene encodes CDR1 SGHNT and CDR2 YYREEE (reference sequence). The CDR3 has 15 amino acids. CDR3 DNA: TGTGCCAGCAGCTTCTTCGGACAGGACGATGAAAAACTGTTTTTT. This gives the protein CASSFFGQDDEKLFF. Variable domain in full (rest from reference TRBV5-4 and TRBJ1-4): ETGVTQSPTHLIKTRGQQVTLRCSSQSGHNTVSWYQQALGQGPQFIFQYYREEENGRGNFPPRFSGLQFPNYSSELNVNALELDDSALYLCASSFFGQDDEKLFFGSGTQLSVL.

The chain combines TRBV21-1 with TRBJ1-5; TRBD1, the D gene given by the table, was not confirmed from the DNA. TRBV21-1 is assigned pseudogene status. The CDR3 has 18 amino acids. CDR3 in amino acids: CASPNPTGGPRVCQPQHF. The CDR3 nucleotides are TGTGCCAGCCCTAATCCAACAGGGGGCCCGCGAGTATGTCAGCCCCAGCATTTT.

This clone was found a few times. The V and J genes are TRBV6-2 or TRBV6-3 and TRBJ2-7, with TRBD2 matching 9 bases. V dropped 6 bases and J dropped 10; count of bases not matched to a gene: 25. The CDR3 length is 18 residues. Germline V gives CDR1 MNHEY, CDR2 SVGEGT. CDR3 coding DNA: TGTGCCAGCAGCCCGGGGTTAGGCCAGACTAGCGGAGTCCTCGTACAGTACTTC. It codes for CASSPGLGQTSGVLVQYF.

This chain connects TRBV9 to TRBJ2-7; D might be TRBD2 (6 bases). This CDR3 spans 14 amino acids. Germline CDR1 is SGDLS and CDR2 is YYNGEE. V was cut by 4 bases and J by 0 bases, with 11 bases left in between. CDR3 bases: TGTGCCAGCAGCCCCGGGACTGTCTCCTACGAGCAGTACTTC. Translating it yields CASSPGTVSYEQYF.